This T cell receptor (beta chain) was sequenced in a study of graft-versus-host responses after intestinal transplantation. Whole-study findings and limits: Recipient marrow showed GvH clones, some seen first in ileum or blood.

This clone appeared a few times. Stimulators, some 200,000 irradiated and violet-dye-labeled cells, were plated with some 200,000 CFSE-labeled responder cells. Upon completion of the reaction, proliferating CFSE-low responders, both CD3+CD4+ and CD3+CD8+, were sorted. V lost 3 bases and J 4 bases, leaving 10 bases between the germline ends. Germline assignment: CDR1 SGDLS and CDR2 YYNGEE. The CDR3 covers 13 residues. The repertoire was sequenced with immunoSEQ multiplex PCR; TCRdb's copy has only in-frame clones and lacks some. The table lists roughly 14,000 clones, 30% to 35% of them singletons. V and J are TRBV9 and TRBJ1-2; no reliable D call. This receptor was obtained from a human patient who received an intestinal transplant. The sequencing used alloreactive CD8+ T cells from a mixed lymphocyte reaction culture, collected before intestinal transplant. Noted subset: CFSE-low proliferating T cells sorted from roughly 6-day pre-transplant mixed lymphocyte reaction (GvH or HvG direction). The CDR3 here is CASSGGDSYGYTF. Here the CDR3 DNA reads TGTGCCAGCAGCGGAGGAGACTCCTATGGCTACACCTTC. The whole variable domain, remainder taken from reference TRBV9 and TRBJ1-2, is DSGVTQTPKHLITATGQRVTLRCSPRSGDLSVYWYQQSLDQGLQFLIQYYNGEERAKGNILERFSAQQFPDLHSELNLSSLELGDSALYFCASSGGDSYGYTFGSGTRLTVV.